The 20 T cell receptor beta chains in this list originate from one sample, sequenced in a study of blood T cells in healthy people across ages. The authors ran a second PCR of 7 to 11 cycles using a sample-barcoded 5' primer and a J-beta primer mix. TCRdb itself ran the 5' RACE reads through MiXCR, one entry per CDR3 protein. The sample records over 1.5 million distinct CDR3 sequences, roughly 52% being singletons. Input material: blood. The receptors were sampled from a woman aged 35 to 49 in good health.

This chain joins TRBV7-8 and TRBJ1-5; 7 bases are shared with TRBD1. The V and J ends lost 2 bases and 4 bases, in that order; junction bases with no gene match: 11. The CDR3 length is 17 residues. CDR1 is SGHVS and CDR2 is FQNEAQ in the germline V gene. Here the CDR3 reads CASSLLTGRFVNQPQHF. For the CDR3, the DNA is TGTGCCAGCAGCTTATTGACAGGGCGATTTGTAAATCAGCCCCAGCATTTT.

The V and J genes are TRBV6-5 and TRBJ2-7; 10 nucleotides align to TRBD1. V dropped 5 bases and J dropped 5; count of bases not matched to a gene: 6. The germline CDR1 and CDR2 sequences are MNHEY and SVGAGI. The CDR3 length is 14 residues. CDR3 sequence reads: CASSTWDRGHEQYF. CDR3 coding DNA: TGTGCCAGCAGTACATGGGACAGGGGCCACGAGCAGTACTTC.

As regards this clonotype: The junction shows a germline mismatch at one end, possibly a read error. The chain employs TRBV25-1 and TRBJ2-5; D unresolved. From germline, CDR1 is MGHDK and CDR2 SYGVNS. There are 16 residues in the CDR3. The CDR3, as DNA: TGTGCCAGCAGTGAATATAGTAGGAGCCTGCAAGGGACCCAGTACTTC. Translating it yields CASSEYSRSLQGTQYF.

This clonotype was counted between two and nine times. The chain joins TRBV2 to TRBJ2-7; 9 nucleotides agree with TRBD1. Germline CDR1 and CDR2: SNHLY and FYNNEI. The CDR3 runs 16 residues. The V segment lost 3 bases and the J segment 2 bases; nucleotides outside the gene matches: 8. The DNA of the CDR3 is TGTGCCAGCAGTGACTTTGGGACAGGGCGCACCTACGAGCAGTACTTC. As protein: CASSDFGTGRTYEQYF.

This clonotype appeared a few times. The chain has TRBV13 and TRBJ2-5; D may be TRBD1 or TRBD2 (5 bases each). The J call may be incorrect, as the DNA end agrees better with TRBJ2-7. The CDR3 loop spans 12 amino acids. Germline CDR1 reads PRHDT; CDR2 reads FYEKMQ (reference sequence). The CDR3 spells CASSRMGDEQYF. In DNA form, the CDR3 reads TGTGCCAGCAGCCGCATGGGGGACGAGCAGTACTTC.

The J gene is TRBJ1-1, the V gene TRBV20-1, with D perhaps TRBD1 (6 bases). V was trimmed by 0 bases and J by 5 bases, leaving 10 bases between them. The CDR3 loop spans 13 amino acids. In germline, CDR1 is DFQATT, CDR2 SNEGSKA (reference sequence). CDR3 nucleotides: TGCAGTGCTAGAGATCCGCAGGGGACTGAAGCTTTCTTT. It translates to CSARDPQGTEAFF.

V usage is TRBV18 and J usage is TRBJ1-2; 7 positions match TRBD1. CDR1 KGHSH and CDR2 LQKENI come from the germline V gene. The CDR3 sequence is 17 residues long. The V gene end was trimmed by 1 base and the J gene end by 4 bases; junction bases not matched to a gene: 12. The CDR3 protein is CASSPQGTAPSGYGYTF. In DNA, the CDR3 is TGTGCCAGCTCACCACAAGGGACAGCCCCTTCTGGCTATGGCTACACCTTC. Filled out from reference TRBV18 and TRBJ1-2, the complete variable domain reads NAGVMQNPRHLVRRRGQEARLRCSPMKGHSHVYWYRQLPEEGLKFMVYLQKENIIDESGMPKERFSAEFPKEGPSILRIQQVVRGDSAAYFCASSPQGTAPSGYGYTFGSGTRLTVV.

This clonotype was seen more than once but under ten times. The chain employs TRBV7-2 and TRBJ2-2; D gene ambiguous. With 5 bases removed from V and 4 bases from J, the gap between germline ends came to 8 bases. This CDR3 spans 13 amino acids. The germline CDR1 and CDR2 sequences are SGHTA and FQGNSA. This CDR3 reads CASSKGGTGELFF. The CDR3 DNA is TGTGCCAGCAGCAAGGGTGGCACCGGGGAGCTGTTTTTT.

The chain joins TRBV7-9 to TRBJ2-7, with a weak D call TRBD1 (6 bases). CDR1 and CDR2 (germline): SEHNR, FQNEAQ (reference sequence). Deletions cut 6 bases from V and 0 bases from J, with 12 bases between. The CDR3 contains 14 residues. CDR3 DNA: TGTGCCAGCAGTGACGACAGGAGCTCCTACGAGCAGTACTTC. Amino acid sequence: CASSDDRSSYEQYF.

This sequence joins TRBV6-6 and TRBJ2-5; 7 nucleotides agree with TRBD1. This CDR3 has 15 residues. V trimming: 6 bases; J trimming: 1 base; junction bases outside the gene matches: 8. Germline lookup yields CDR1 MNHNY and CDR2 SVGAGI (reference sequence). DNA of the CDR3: TGTGCCAGCAGCCGCGACAGGGTAGGCCAAGAGACCCAGTACTTC. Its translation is CASSRDRVGQETQYF.

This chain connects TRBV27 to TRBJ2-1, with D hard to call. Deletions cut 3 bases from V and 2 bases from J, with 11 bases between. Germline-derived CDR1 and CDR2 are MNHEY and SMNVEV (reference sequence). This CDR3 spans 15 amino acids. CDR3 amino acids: CASSFGQSPYNEQFF. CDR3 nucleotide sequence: TGTGCCAGCAGTTTCGGGCAGTCCCCCTACAATGAGCAGTTCTTC.

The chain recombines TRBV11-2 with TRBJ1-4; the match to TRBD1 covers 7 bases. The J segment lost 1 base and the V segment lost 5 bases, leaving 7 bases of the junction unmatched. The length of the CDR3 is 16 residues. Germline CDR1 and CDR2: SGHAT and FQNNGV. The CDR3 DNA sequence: TGTGCCAGCAGCCTGACAGGGCGAGGAACTAATGAAAAACTGTTTTTT. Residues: CASSLTGRGTNEKLFF.

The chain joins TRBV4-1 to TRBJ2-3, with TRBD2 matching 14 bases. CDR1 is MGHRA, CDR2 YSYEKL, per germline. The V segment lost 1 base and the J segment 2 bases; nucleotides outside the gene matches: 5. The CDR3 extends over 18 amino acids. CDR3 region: CASSQGLAGGPFTDTQYF. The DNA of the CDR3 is TGCGCCAGCAGCCAAGGACTAGCGGGGGGGCCTTTCACAGATACGCAGTATTTT.

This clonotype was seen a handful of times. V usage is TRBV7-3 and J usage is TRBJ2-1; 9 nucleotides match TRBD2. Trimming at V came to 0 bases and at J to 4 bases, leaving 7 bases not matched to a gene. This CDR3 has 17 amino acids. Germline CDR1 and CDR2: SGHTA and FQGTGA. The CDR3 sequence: CASSLTAAGGQYNEQFF. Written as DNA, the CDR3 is TGTGCCAGCAGCTTAACCGCGGCGGGGGGGCAGTACAATGAGCAGTTCTTC.

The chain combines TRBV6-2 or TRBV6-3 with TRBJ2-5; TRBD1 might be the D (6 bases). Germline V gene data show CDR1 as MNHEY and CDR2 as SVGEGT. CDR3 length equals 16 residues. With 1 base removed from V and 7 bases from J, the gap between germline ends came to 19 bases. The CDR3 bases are TGTGCCAGCAGTTACTGGACAGTTCTCTCCATCGGGACCCAGTACTTC. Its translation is CASSYWTVLSIGTQYF.

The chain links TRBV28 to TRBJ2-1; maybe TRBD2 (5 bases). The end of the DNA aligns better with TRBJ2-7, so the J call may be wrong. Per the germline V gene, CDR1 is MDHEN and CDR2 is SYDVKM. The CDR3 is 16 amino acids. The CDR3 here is CASSDPGEGRHNEQYF. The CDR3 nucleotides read TGTGCCAGCAGTGACCCCGGAGAGGGCCGCCACAATGAGCAGTACTTC.

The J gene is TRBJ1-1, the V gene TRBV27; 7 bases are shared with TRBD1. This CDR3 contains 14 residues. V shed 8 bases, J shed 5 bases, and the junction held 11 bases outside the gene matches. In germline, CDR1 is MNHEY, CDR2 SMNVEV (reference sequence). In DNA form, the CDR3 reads TGTGCCAGCTACTCCCGACAGGGATGGACTGAAGCTTTCTTT. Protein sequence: CASYSRQGWTEAFF.

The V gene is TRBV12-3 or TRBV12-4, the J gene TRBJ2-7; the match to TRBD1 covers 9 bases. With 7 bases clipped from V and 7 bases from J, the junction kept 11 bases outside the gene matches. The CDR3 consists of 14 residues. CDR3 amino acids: CASINRGLHNEQYF. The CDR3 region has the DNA TGTGCCAGCATTAACAGGGGGCTCCACAATGAGCAGTACTTC.

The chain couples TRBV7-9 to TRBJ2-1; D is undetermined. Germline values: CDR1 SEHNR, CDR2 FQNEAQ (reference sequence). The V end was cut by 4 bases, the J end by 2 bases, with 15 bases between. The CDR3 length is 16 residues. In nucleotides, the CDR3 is TGTGCCAGCAGCTGGAGCGAAAAGGACGCCTACAATGAGCAGTTCTTC. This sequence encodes CASSWSEKDAYNEQFF. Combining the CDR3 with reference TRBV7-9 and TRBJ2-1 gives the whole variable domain DTGVSQNPRHKITKRGQNVTFRCDPISEHNRLYWYRQTLGQGPEFLTYFQNEAQLEKSRLLSDRFSAERPKGSFSTLEIQRTEQGDSAMYLCASSWSEKDAYNEQFFGPGTRLTVL.

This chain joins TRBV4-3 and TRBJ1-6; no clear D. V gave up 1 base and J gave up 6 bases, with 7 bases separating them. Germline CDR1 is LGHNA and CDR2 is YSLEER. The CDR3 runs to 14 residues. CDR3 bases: TGCGCCAGCAGCCAAGGAGCAGTTAATTCACCCCTCCACTTT. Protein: CASSQGAVNSPLHF.